The sequence of this T cell receptor (beta chain) was determined in a study of shared clonotypes between healthy human individuals. The wider study: Serving as donors were two women and three men, whose ages spanned 18 to 49. Study-wide findings and caveats: It was the non-shared clonotypes that had lower generation probabilities than clonotypes shared by all four donors. Relative to memory subsets, naive subsets generally showed larger estimated richness.

Germline V gene sequence: CDR1 SGHDT, CDR2 YYEEEE. V was clipped by 4 bases and J by 6 bases; unmatched bases: 15. The CDR3 covers 17 residues. Authors' analysis steps: For the immunoSEQ data, sequences were junction-only without quality scores, so filtering differed. Data came from immunoSEQ multiplex PCR; TCRdb stores just in-frame clones and leaves some out. Clonal size and the V and J genes are those of that table, whereas D and trimming came from the DNA. This sample carries about 2 million clones, about 94% of them seen once, and the ten largest clones take under 1.5%. Naive CD8 cells lacked CD45RO and underwent positive selection for CCR7, leaving out terminally differentiated effector memory CD45RA+ cells. A remark on this clone: Its matching antigen is unknown.

The sequence was collected from a man between 18 and 35 years old in good health. The chain employs TRBV5-6 and TRBJ2-3; 9 bases are a match to TRBD2. The sample comprised naive CD8+ T cells sorted from blood. The CDR3 region is CASSLPWAGGGRDTQYF. CDR3 DNA: TGTGCCAGCAGCCTCCCGTGGGCGGGAGGGGGAAGGGATACGCAGTATTTT.